The clone carrying this T cell receptor beta chain was observed a few times. Each donor had 8.5 to 10 milliliters of peripheral blood drawn. Every sample yielded at least 7 million isolated PBMCs. The data were obtained in a study of blood T cells in healthy people across ages. Through a sample-barcoded 5' primer and a J-beta primer mix, a second PCR was run for roughly 6 to 11 cycles. TCRdb reprocessed the 5' RACE reads via MiXCR and lists one record per CDR3 protein. The table has hundreds of thousands of distinct CDR3 sequences, roughly 26% seen once. CDR1 SGHRS and CDR2 YFSETQ come from the germline V gene. The V and J ends lost 4 bases and 4 bases respectively, with 14 bases between them. This CDR3 is built from 14 residues.

The TCR was taken from a woman of 80 years or more in good health. Sequenced material: blood. The chain combines TRBV5-1 with TRBJ1-1, with D uncertain. CDR3 loop: CASSANTAGTEAFF. DNA of the CDR3: TGCGCCAGCAGCGCCAATACTGCGGGCACTGAAGCTTTCTTT. Full variable domain (outside the CDR3, taken from reference TRBV5-1 and TRBJ1-1): KAGVTQTPRYLIKTRGQQVTLSCSPISGHRSVSWYQQTPGQGLQFLFEYFSETQRNKGNFPGRFSGRQFSNSRSEMNVSTLELGDSALYLCASSANTAGTEAFFGQGTRLTVV.